This is a list of T cell receptor beta chains from one sample in a study of vaccination effects on CD4 cells after COVID-19. The table came from immunoSEQ multiplex PCR; TCRdb's copy has only in-frame clones and leaves some out. Of 9,000 to 13,000 clones in the sample, 65% to 75% were seen once. For these receptors, no antigen is known. Specimen: CD4+ T cells from PBMCs cultured with HCoV-229E spike peptides, collected before COVID-19 vaccination. The receptor set was obtained from a human donor who received a COVID-19 vaccine. Each CDR3 is given with its conserved first and last residue. The D gene is left open where the match is weak. Some rows have no size entry. The others give once, few or many, or a class for an expanded clone.

V gene	clone size	D gene	J gene	CDR3 DNA	CDR3 protein
TRBV11-3	NA	TRBD1	TRBJ1-1	TGTGCCAGCAGCCGGGGACAGAAGGGGAGCTCTGAAGCTTTCTTT	CASSRGQKGSSEAFF
TRBV15	NA	NA	TRBJ2-7	TGTGCCACCAGCAGAGATGCCGGACTTCGGTACTTC	CATSRDAGLRYF
TRBV11-2	NA	NA	TRBJ1-6	TGTGCCAGCAGCTCCGGGACGAGGAATTCACCCCTCCACTTT	CASSSGTRNSPLHF
TRBV7-9	NA	TRBD2	TRBJ2-1	TGTGCCAGCAGCAAAACTTTCCGGACTAGCGTTTACAATGAGCAGTTCTTC	CASSKTFRTSVYNEQFF
TRBV10-3	NA	NA	TRBJ1-1	TGTGCCATCAGTGAGGACACCCTCATGAACACTGAAGCTTTCTTT	CAISEDTLMNTEAFF
TRBV7-6	NA	NA	TRBJ1-5	TGTGCCAGCAGCCGACCGCTTTATAGCAATCAGCCCCAGCATTTT	CASSRPLYSNQPQHF
TRBV2	NA	NA	TRBJ1-2	TGTGCCAGCAGTGGACTGTCCGACAGACTACTCCACGACTTTTTAAACTATGGCTACACCTTC	CASSGLSDRLLHDFLNYGYTF
TRBV18	once	NA	TRBJ1-5	TGTGCCAGCTCCCCCGCCAGTAGCAATCAGCCCCAGCATTTT	CASSPASSNQPQHF
TRBV7-8	NA	NA	TRBJ2-7	TGTGCCAGCAGCTTAGGCAGAAGGGGGGGGGCCTTTCCCTTCTCCTACGAGCAGTACTTC	CASSLGRRGGAFPFSYEQYF
TRBV5-4	NA	TRBD1	TRBJ1-2	TGTGCCAGCAGCTTGCCCCGGGACAGCCTTAACTATGGCTACACCTTC	CASSLPRDSLNYGYTF
TRBV19	NA	NA	TRBJ1-3	TGTGCCAGTACACGGGACTCTGGAAACACCATATATTTT	CASTRDSGNTIYF
TRBV20-1	NA	NA	TRBJ1-2	TGCAGTGCCCGGACCGACTATGGCTACACCTTC	CSARTDYGYTF
TRBV9	NA	NA	TRBJ2-3	TGTGCCAGCAGCCCGAGCCCGGGCGATGCACCAGATACGCAGTATTTT	CASSPSPGDAPDTQYF
TRBV28	NA	NA	TRBJ1-5	TGTGCCAGCAGTTCTATCCGAAACAGGGCTAGCAATCAGCCCCAGCATTTT	CASSSIRNRASNQPQHF
TRBV2	NA	NA	TRBJ2-7	TGTGCCAGCAGCTGGGACGGGGCCTACGAGCAGTACTTC	CASSWDGAYEQYF
TRBV9	NA	NA	TRBJ1-3	TGTGCCAGCAGCGTAGGATACGGTTATACTGGAAACACCATATATTTT	CASSVGYGYTGNTIYF